The 3 T cell receptor beta chains below all came from one sample that was sequenced in a study of blood T cell repertoires in COVID-19. The table came from immunoSEQ multiplex PCR; TCRdb's copy has only in-frame clones and leaves some out. Of around 54,000 clones listed, 90% are singletons. Sequences were obtained from peripheral blood. The receptors originated from a human donor in a cohort sampled during active COVID-19.

V is TRBV18 and J is TRBJ1-2; the match to TRBD1 covers 10 bases. V lost 3 bases, J lost 3 bases, and 10 bases stayed unmatched. Germline loops: CDR1 KGHSH, CDR2 LQKENI. The CDR3 loop spans 17 amino acids. This chain's CDR3 is CASSPRGTGAQYYGYTF. The CDR3 DNA is TGTGCCAGCTCACCTAGGGGGACAGGGGCGCAGTACTATGGCTACACCTTC.

V is TRBV25-1 and J is TRBJ1-6; TRBD1 agrees at 7 bases. Trimming cost V 0 bases and J 10 bases; bases outside gene matches: 9. The germline V gene has CDR1 MGHDK and CDR2 SYGVNS. This CDR3 has 16 residues. The CDR3 sequence is CASSEYGRGINSPLHF. The CDR3 nucleotides are TGTGCCAGCAGTGAATATGGCAGGGGGATCAACTCACCCCTCCACTTT.

This chain connects TRBV25-1 to TRBJ1-2, with D maybe TRBD1 (6 bases). V dropped 3 bases and J dropped 4 bases, with 12 bases sitting between them. Germline V CDR1 and CDR2: MGHDK, SYGVNS. The CDR3 spans 14 residues. CDR3 sequence: CASSDWSRGYGYTF. The CDR3 DNA sequence: TGTGCCAGCAGTGATTGGAGCAGGGGCTATGGCTACACCTTC.